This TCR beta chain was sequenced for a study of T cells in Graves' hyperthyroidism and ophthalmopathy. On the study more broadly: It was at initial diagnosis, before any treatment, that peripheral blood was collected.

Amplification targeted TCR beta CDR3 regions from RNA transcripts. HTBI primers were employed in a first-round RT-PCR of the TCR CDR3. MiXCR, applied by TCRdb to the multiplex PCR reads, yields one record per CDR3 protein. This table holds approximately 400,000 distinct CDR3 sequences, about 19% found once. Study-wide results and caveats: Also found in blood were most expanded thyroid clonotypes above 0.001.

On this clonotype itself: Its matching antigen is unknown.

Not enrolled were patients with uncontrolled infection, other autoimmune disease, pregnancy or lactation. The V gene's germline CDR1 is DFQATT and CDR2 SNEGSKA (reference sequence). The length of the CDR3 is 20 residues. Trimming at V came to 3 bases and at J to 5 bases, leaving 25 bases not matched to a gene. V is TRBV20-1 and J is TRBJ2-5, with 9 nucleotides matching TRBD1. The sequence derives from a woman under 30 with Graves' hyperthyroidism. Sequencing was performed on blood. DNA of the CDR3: TGCAGTGCTAGCGCCCCTTGGACACCACCGGGACAGGGTCGGGCGGAGACCCAGTACTTC. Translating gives CSASAPWTPPGQGRAETQYF.